One sample yielded the 32 T cell receptor beta chains listed below, sequenced in a study of T-cell memory formation after mild COVID-19 (dated by TCRdb to the early 2020s). Library preparation used 5' RACE. The sequencing machine was an Illumina NovaSeq 6000. TCRdb itself trimmed the public reads at Q25 with fastp, ran MiXCR and retained productive beta chains. Records with the same CDR3 protein are collapsed into one entry carrying the most frequent genes and DNA. This sample lists about 290,000 distinct CDR3 sequences; about a sixth were detected once. The leading ten clones occupy 22% of the sample. The sample consisted of PBMCs or a T cell subset sorted from them (not recorded which). The receptors were gathered from a man between 18 and 35 years old who had mild COVID-19 (a few samples of this study predate the infection). The sample titles of this study are shuffled in the database, so cell type and time point are left out; the donor was told from shared clones.

This clonotype was detected a few times. This CDR3 is CASSLDWQETQYF. CDR3 DNA sequence: TGTGCCAGCAGCTTAGACTGGCAAGAGACCCAGTACTTC. The rearrangement links TRBV7-9 to TRBJ2-5; no definite D call. Between the trimmed V and J ends, which lost 1 base and 2 bases, there was a span of 5 bases. The CDR3 sequence is 13 residues long. The germline CDR1 and CDR2 sequences are SEHNR and FQNEAQ (reference sequence).

In its sample, this clonotype was seen a few times. V usage is TRBV7-9 and J usage is TRBJ2-3; no clear D gene. V lost 4 bases and J 1 base, leaving 6 bases between the germline ends. The length of the CDR3 is 13 residues. Per the germline V gene, CDR1 is SEHNR and CDR2 is FQNEAQ (reference sequence). The CDR3 region is CASSSTRTDTQYF. The CDR3, as DNA: TGTGCCAGCAGCTCTACTCGCACAGATACGCAGTATTTT. Full variable domain (outside the CDR3, taken from reference TRBV7-9 and TRBJ2-3): DTGVSQNPRHKITKRGQNVTFRCDPISEHNRLYWYRQTLGQGPEFLTYFQNEAQLEKSRLLSDRFSAERPKGSFSTLEIQRTEQGDSAMYLCASSSTRTDTQYFGPGTRLTVL.

The sample holds many counts of this clonotype. The CDR3 here is CASSLGDYEQYF. In DNA, the CDR3 is TGCGCCAGCAGCTTGGGCGACTACGAGCAGTACTTC. J is TRBJ2-7 and V is TRBV5-1; the D is unclear. This CDR3 comprises 12 residues. Germline loops: CDR1 SGHRS, CDR2 YFSETQ. Trimming stripped 0 bases from V and 3 bases from J, with 4 bases between.

This chain links TRBV6-1 with TRBJ2-3; D not certain. The CDR3 runs 14 residues. The ends were cut back, 1 base at V and 2 bases at J, with 7 bases in the middle. Germline assignment: CDR1 MNHNS and CDR2 SASEGT. The chain's CDR3 is CASSEGGVTDTQYF. The CDR3, as DNA: TGTGCCAGCAGTGAAGGTGGGGTCACAGATACGCAGTATTTT.

The J gene is TRBJ2-1, the V gene TRBV27; D possibly corresponds to TRBD1 (6 bases). V was cut by 3 bases and J by 3 bases, with 9 bases left in between. CDR1 is MNHEY and CDR2 is SMNVEV in the germline V gene (reference sequence). CDR3 length equals 14 residues. The CDR3 DNA is TGTGCCAGCAGTTTTAGGGGACACTACAATGAGCAGTTCTTC. Its translation is CASSFRGHYNEQFF.

This clonotype was counted a few times. The chain is built from TRBV5-1 and TRBJ2-5, with 7 bases identical to TRBD2. The CDR3 extends over 16 amino acids. Trimming took 3 bases from V and 3 from J; bases not matched to a gene: 11. Per the germline V gene, CDR1 is SGHRS and CDR2 is YFSETQ. The CDR3 coding sequence is TGCGCCAGCAGCTCCCTATGGGAGGGGTCGGAAGAGACCCAGTACTTC. It yields the protein CASSSLWEGSEETQYF.

This clonotype was seen ten or more times. The V gene is TRBV4-3, the J gene TRBJ2-3; D possibly corresponds to TRBD1 (6 bases). Per the germline V gene, CDR1 is LGHNA and CDR2 is YSLEER. The CDR3 runs to 20 residues. Trimming cost V 0 bases and J 3 bases, with 25 bases left between them. In DNA form, the CDR3 reads TGCGCCAGCAGCCAAGAGTATATACGGCCAGGGGTTGGTAGAACAGATACGCAGTATTTT. Translation: CASSQEYIRPGVGRTDTQYF.

The chain combines TRBV5-6 with TRBJ2-3, with D perhaps TRBD1 (6 bases). Germline assignment: CDR1 SGHDT and CDR2 YYEEEE. The V end was cut by 0 bases, the J end by 1 base, with 18 bases between. This CDR3 has 18 residues. As DNA, the CDR3 is TGTGCCAGCAGCTTGGTTTTGGGACACCCCCGGGGCACAGATACGCAGTATTTT. Translated: CASSLVLGHPRGTDTQYF.

This chain uses TRBV7-2 with TRBJ2-6; TRBD1 aligns across 7 bases. With V trimmed by 5 bases and J by 1 base, 11 bases remained unmatched. This CDR3 is built from 18 residues. Germline lookup yields CDR1 SGHTA and CDR2 FQGNSA. In DNA, the CDR3 is TGTGCCAGCAGCCCGAGACAGGGCGCAGATTCTGGGGCCAACGTCCTGACTTTC. It encodes CASSPRQGADSGANVLTF.

The chain is built from TRBV2 and TRBJ1-4, with D unresolved. The CDR3 has 15 amino acids. The V end lost 3 bases, the J end lost 0 bases, and 8 bases lay between the germline ends. Germline V CDR1 and CDR2: SNHLY, FYNNEI. The CDR3 bases are TGTGCCAGCAGTGACACTACAACAACTAATGAAAAACTGTTTTTT. It yields the protein CASSDTTTTNEKLFF. The whole variable domain, filled in from reference TRBV2 and TRBJ1-4, reads EPEVTQTPSHQVTQMGQEVILRCVPISNHLYFYWYRQILGQKVEFLVSFYNNEISEKSEIFDDQFSVERPDGSNFTLKIRSTKLEDSAMYFCASSDTTTTNEKLFFGSGTQLSVL.

This rearrangement joins TRBV12-5 to TRBJ2-2; D is unresolved. The V end was cut by 1 base, the J end by 0 bases, with 9 bases between. The CDR3 totals 16 residues. Germline V gene data show CDR1 as LGHNT and CDR2 as FRNRAP. CDR3 DNA: TGTGCTAGTGGTTTGGAGGGAAGCGCGAACACCGGGGAGCTGTTTTTT. Residues: CASGLEGSANTGELFF. Full variable domain (remainder filled in from reference TRBV12-5 and TRBJ2-2): DARVTQTPRHKVTEMGQEVTMRCQPILGHNTVFWYRQTMMQGLELLAYFRNRAPLDDSGMPKDRFSAEMPDATLATLKIQPSEPRDSAVYFCASGLEGSANTGELFFGEGSRLTVL.

The chain couples TRBV20-1 to TRBJ2-5, with D perhaps matching TRBD2 (5 bases). The V end lost 6 bases, the J end lost 5 bases, and 19 bases lay between the germline ends. The V gene's germline CDR1 is DFQATT and CDR2 SNEGSKA (reference sequence). This CDR3 has 14 residues. The CDR3: CSAFALASWETQYF. Here the CDR3 DNA reads TGCAGTGCCTTTGCTCTGGCTAGCTGGGAGACCCAGTACTTC.

This clonotype was counted between two and nine times. The genes are TRBV11-2 and TRBJ1-1; D uncertain. Germline CDR1 and CDR2: SGHAT and FQNNGV. The CDR3 has 13 residues. With 1 base removed from V and 8 bases from J, the gap between germline ends came to 11 bases. The CDR3, as DNA: TGTGCCAGCAGCTTAGTTCTCGGTCCCGAAGCTTTCTTT. It encodes CASSLVLGPEAFF.

This clonotype appeared a few times. This rearrangement joins TRBV4-3 to TRBJ1-1; 9 bases map to TRBD1. V lost 4 bases and J lost 6; bases outside the gene matches: 15. The V gene's germline CDR1 is LGHNA and CDR2 YSLEER. The CDR3 has 17 amino acids. In DNA form, the CDR3 reads TGCGCCAGCAGCCGCGCCGGGACAGGGAGGGGGCTCGCTGAAGCTTTCTTT. It encodes CASSRAGTGRGLAEAFF.

This chain uses TRBV9 with TRBJ2-2; D might be TRBD2 (5 bases). V lost 3 bases, J lost 4 bases, and 10 bases lay in between. Per germline, CDR1 SGDLS and CDR2 YYNGEE. This CDR3 is built from 14 residues. The CDR3 protein is CASSDRAGTGELFF. DNA for the CDR3: TGTGCCAGCAGCGATAGGGCGGGCACCGGGGAGCTGTTTTTT.

In its sample, this clonotype was seen once. This rearrangement joins TRBV5-6 to TRBJ1-1, with TRBD1 as a possible D gene (6 bases). In germline, CDR1 is SGHDT, CDR2 YYEEEE. The CDR3 spans 13 residues. Trimming shortened V by 4 bases and J by 6 bases, and 13 bases separated the two germline ends. The CDR3 region is CASSAKGGAEAFF. The CDR3 region has the DNA TGTGCCAGCAGCGCCAAAGGGGGAGCTGAAGCTTTCTTT.

In this sample, this clonotype turned up a few times. The J gene is TRBJ1-2, the V gene TRBV5-1; perhaps TRBD1 as D (5 bases). Trimming stripped 4 bases from V and 8 bases from J, with 9 bases between. This CDR3 contains 11 residues. Germline V gene lookup returns CDR1 SGHRS and CDR2 YFSETQ. In DNA form, the CDR3 reads TGCGCCAGCAGCGACAGCGGGGGCTACACCTTC. This sequence encodes CASSDSGGYTF.

J is TRBJ2-3 and V is TRBV21-1; the table's D call, TRBD1, was not checked against the DNA. TRBV21-1 is flagged as a pseudogene. The CDR3 is 15 residues long. DNA of the CDR3: TGTGCCAGCAGCAAAGCACAGGGGAGTTCGGATACGCAGTATTTT. Encoded protein: CASSKAQGSSDTQYF.

This clonotype occurred a few times. The chain couples TRBV15 to TRBJ2-2, with 7 bases identical to TRBD2. The CDR3 runs 15 residues. Germline assignment: CDR1 LNHNV and CDR2 YYDKDF (reference sequence). The J segment lost 4 bases and the V segment lost 5 bases, leaving 7 bases of the junction unmatched. Written as DNA, the CDR3 is TGTGCCACCAGCGCGGCGGGGGTTGGCACCGGGGAGCTGTTTTTT. Its protein product is CATSAAGVGTGELFF.

This clonotype was seen a few times. This chain connects TRBV4-3 to TRBJ1-1, with a tentative D call TRBD1 (5 bases). From germline, CDR1 is LGHNA and CDR2 YSLEER. The V end was cut by 0 bases, the J end by 4 bases, with 9 bases between. The CDR3 extends over 14 amino acids. The CDR3 loop reads CASSQEGEGTEAFF. The CDR3 DNA reads TGCGCCAGCAGCCAAGAGGGGGAAGGCACTGAAGCTTTCTTT.

This clonotype has a handful of counts. The rearrangement joins TRBV15 to TRBJ2-3; the D gene is possibly TRBD1 (5 bases). V was clipped by 1 base and J by 0 bases, with 8 bases between them. Germline V gives CDR1 LNHNV, CDR2 YYDKDF (reference sequence). The CDR3 has 15 amino acids. In DNA, the CDR3 is TGTGCCACCAGCAGAGTGACAGCTAGCACAGATACGCAGTATTTT. This gives the protein CATSRVTASTDTQYF.

The V and J genes are TRBV13 and TRBJ2-5; no firm D call. Germline V gene data show CDR1 as PRHDT and CDR2 as FYEKMQ (reference sequence). Trimming cost V 6 bases and J 5 bases, with 19 bases left between them. The CDR3 extends over 15 amino acids. The CDR3 reads CASSPNLSDGETQYF. CDR3 nucleotides: TGTGCCAGCAGTCCAAATCTCTCGGACGGGGAGACCCAGTACTTC. Variable domain in full (rest from reference TRBV13 and TRBJ2-5): AAGVIQSPRHLIKEKRETATLKCYPIPRHDTVYWYQQGPGQDPQFLISFYEKMQSDKGSIPDRFSAQQFSDYHSELNMSSLELGDSALYFCASSPNLSDGETQYFGPGTRLLVL.

The chain combines TRBV6-6 with TRBJ2-7; D is ambiguous. The V and J ends lost 6 bases and 0 bases respectively, with 12 bases between them. Germline V lookup: CDR1 MNHNY, CDR2 SVGAGI (reference sequence). The CDR3 consists of 14 residues. The CDR3 reads CASRAFISSYEQYV. CDR3 coding DNA: TGTGCCAGCAGGGCCTTTATAAGCTCCTACGAGCAGTACGTC.

There are a few counts of this clonotype. The chain joins TRBV5-1 to TRBJ1-2; D remains unclear. This CDR3 has 17 residues. Germline V gene lookup returns CDR1 SGHRS and CDR2 YFSETQ. Trimming left V 1 base short and J 4 bases short, with 20 bases between. CDR3 sequence: CASSLFGGRVAAYGYTF. The CDR3 bases are TGCGCCAGCAGCTTGTTCGGCGGACGGGTCGCTGCCTATGGCTACACCTTC.

The V gene is TRBV6-5, the J gene TRBJ1-2; D is possibly TRBD1 (6 bases). The CDR3 runs 12 residues. V dropped 7 bases and J dropped 3 bases, with 9 bases sitting between them. CDR1 is MNHEY and CDR2 is SVGAGI in the germline V gene. In nucleotides, the CDR3 is TGTGCCAGCAAGGGGGGATACTATGGCTACACCTTC. Its protein product is CASKGGYYGYTF.

J is TRBJ1-2 and V is TRBV7-2, with D unclear. Germline lookup yields CDR1 SGHTA and CDR2 FQGNSA. The V gene lost 4 bases and the J gene lost 0 bases, with 12 bases spanning the gap. This CDR3 region has 15 residues. The CDR3 region has the DNA TGTGCCAGCAGCTCTCCAAGACTGACTAACTATGGCTACACCTTC. This gives the protein CASSSPRLTNYGYTF.

This clonotype was detected a few times. The chain uses TRBV4-1 and TRBJ2-1; possibly TRBD1 for D (6 bases). V shed 0 bases and J shed 7 bases, with 10 bases lying between them. This CDR3 region has 14 residues. CDR1 is MGHRA, CDR2 YSYEKL, per germline. The CDR3 loop is CASSQDVGANEQFF. Written as DNA, the CDR3 is TGCGCCAGCAGCCAAGATGTGGGGGCGAATGAGCAGTTCTTC.

This clonotype was picked up many times. The chain carries TRBV28 and TRBJ2-7; maybe TRBD2 (7 bases). In germline, CDR1 is MDHEN, CDR2 SYDVKM. Trimming stripped 7 bases from V and 4 bases from J, with 17 bases between. The CDR3 spans 14 residues. CDR3 loop: CASTMGGTPYEQYV. The DNA for the CDR3 is TGTGCCAGCACGATGGGAGGGACACCTTACGAGCAGTACGTC.

In this sample, this clonotype turned up a few times. The chain carries TRBV7-2 and TRBJ1-4; D ambiguous. CDR3 length: 12 amino acids. V gave up 2 bases and J gave up 5 bases, with 3 bases separating them. CDR1 and CDR2 (germline): SGHTA, FQGNSA. The CDR3 spells CASSLSNEKLFF. The CDR3 bases are TGTGCCAGCAGCTTAAGCAATGAAAAACTGTTTTTT.

This clonotype occurred a few times. This chain links TRBV28 with TRBJ2-5, with TRBD2 matching over 12 bases. Germline trimming cut 1 base from V and 7 bases from J; bases unmatched to any gene: 7. From germline, CDR1 is MDHEN and CDR2 SYDVKM. The CDR3 covers 16 residues. The CDR3 loop is CASSLLTSGGRGTQYF. In nucleotides, the CDR3 is TGTGCCAGCAGTTTATTGACTAGCGGGGGAAGAGGGACCCAGTACTTC.

This clonotype was counted many times. The CDR3 sequence: CASSLGTGTVSEQYV. CDR3 bases: TGCGCCAGCAGCTTGGGGACCGGGACAGTATCCGAGCAGTACGTC. This rearrangement joins TRBV5-1 to TRBJ2-7; 7 nucleotides line up with TRBD1. Trimming at V came to 0 bases and at J to 6 bases, leaving 9 bases not matched to a gene. The CDR3 is 15 residues long. Germline V gene sequence: CDR1 SGHRS, CDR2 YFSETQ.

This clonotype was counted only a few times. The rearrangement links TRBV7-9 to TRBJ2-5; D remains unclear. Germline V CDR1 and CDR2: SEHNR, FQNEAQ (reference sequence). This CDR3 comprises 15 residues. V was clipped by 1 base and J by 1 base, with 10 bases between them. Here the CDR3 reads CASSLGSWPQETQYF. The CDR3 DNA is TGTGCCAGCAGCTTAGGGTCGTGGCCCCAAGAGACCCAGTACTTC.